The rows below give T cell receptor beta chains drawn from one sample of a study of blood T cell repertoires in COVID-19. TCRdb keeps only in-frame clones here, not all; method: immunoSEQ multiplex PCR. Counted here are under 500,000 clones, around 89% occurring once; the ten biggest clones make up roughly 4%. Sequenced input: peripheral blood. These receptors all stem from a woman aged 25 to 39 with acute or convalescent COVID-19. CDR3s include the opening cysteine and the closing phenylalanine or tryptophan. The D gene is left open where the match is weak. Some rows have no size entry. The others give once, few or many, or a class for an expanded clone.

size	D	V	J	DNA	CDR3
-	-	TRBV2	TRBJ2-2	TGTGCCAGCAGTGAAAGAAGCGCTCGGAACACGAACACCGGGGAGCTGTTTTTT	CASSERSARNTNTGELFF
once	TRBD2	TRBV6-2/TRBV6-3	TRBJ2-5	TGTGCCAGCAGTCCGGGACTAGGGAGACAAGAGACCCAGTACTTC	CASSPGLGRQETQYF
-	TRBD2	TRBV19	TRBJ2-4	TGTGCCAGTAGTATAGTTCCTCGAGCGGGGGGGCAAAACATTCAGTACTTC	CASSIVPRAGGQNIQYF
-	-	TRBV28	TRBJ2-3	TGTGCCAGCAGTCCAAGACGTGGGGCACGCACAGATACGCAGTATTTT	CASSPRRGARTDTQYF
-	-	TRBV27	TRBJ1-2	TGTGCCAGCCTGGGACGAAGGGAGGGAATGGGTGGCTACACCTTC	CASLGRREGMGGYTF
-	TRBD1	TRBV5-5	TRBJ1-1	TGTGCCAGCAGCTCGACAGGGACCAAGAACACTGAAGCTTTCTTT	CASSSTGTKNTEAFF
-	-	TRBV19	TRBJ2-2	TGTGCCAGTAGTAACCCCCGAGTTTTAAACACCGGGGAGCTGTTTTTT	CASSNPRVLNTGELFF
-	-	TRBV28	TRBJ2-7	TGTGCCAGCAGTTCTGCAAGCCGTCAGGGAGGCTACGAGCAGTACTTC	CASSSASRQGGYEQYF
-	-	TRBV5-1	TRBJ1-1	TGCGCCAGCAGGGCCGGTCCGGGAAACACTGAAGCTTTCTTT	CASRAGPGNTEAFF
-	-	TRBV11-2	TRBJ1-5	TGTGCCAGCAGCTGGGGGGTGGGGGGTGATCGTGATCAGCCCCAGCATTTT	CASSWGVGGDRDQPQHF
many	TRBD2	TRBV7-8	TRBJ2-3	TGTGCCAGCAGCCCTCGCCCTGCACTAGCGGGGGGCCCCAGCACAGATACGCAGTATTTT	CASSPRPALAGGPSTDTQYF
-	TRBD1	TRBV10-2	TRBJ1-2	TGCGCCAGCAGGTCCCGGGACAGGGGATTCGTGGGCTATGGCTACACCTTC	CASRSRDRGFVGYGYTF
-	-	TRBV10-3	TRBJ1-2	TGTGCCATCAGTGAGTCGCAGGGGTTGGTGAACTATGGCTACACCTTC	CAISESQGLVNYGYTF
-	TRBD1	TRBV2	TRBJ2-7	TGTGCCAGCCTCCGGGACAGGGTATTTTACGAGCAGTACTTC	CASLRDRVFYEQYF
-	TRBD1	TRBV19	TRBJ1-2	TGTGCCAGAAACCGGGACAGGGACTATGGCTACACCTTC	CARNRDRDYGYTF
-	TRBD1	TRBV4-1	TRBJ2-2	TGCGCCAGCAGACGTTGGGCGGGACAGGGCTTCGGGGAGCTGTTTTTT	CASRRWAGQGFGELFF
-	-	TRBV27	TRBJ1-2	TGTGCCAGCAATGGGGGAGGGCGGAGTGGCTACACCTTC	CASNGGGRSGYTF
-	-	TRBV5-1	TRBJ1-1	TGCGCCAGCAGCAAGAAACAGGGCATAGACACTGAAGCTTTCTTT	CASSKKQGIDTEAFF
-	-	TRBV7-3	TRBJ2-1	TGTGCCAGCAGCCCGGGGGATGAGCAGTTCTTC	CASSPGDEQFF
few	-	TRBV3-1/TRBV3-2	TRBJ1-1	TGTGCCAGCAGCCAAGATAGGTGGGGCCGGAATACTGAAGCTTTCTTT	CASSQDRWGRNTEAFF
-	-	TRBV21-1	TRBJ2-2	TGTGCCAGCATAGCGGACAGGGATCCGTTGGGGGAGCTGTTTTTT	CASIADRDPLGELFF
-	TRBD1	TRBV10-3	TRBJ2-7	TGTGCCATCAGCCCGGACAGGGGTTTAGTTGGTGAGCAGTACTTC	CAISPDRGLVGEQYF
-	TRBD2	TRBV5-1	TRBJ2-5	TGCGCCAGCAGCTTGGACCCAGCGGGGGGGCCGAAGACCCAGTACTTC	CASSLDPAGGPKTQYF
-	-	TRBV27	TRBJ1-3	TGTGCCAGCAGAGACACGGGGTTTGGAAACACCATATATTTT	CASRDTGFGNTIYF
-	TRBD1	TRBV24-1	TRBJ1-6	TGTGCCACCAGTGATTTTACGGGACAGATGAATTCACCCCTCCACTTT	CATSDFTGQMNSPLHF
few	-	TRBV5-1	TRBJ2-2	TGCGCCAGCAGCAGCACAGATGGCGGGGAGCTGTTTTTT	CASSSTDGGELFF
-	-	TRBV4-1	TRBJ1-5	TGCGCCAGCAGCCAAGGAGGACAGAGCAATCAGCCCCAGCATTTT	CASSQGGQSNQPQHF
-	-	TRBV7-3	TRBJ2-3	TGTGCCAGCAGCTTAACGCGGGGAGATACGCAGTATTTT	CASSLTRGDTQYF
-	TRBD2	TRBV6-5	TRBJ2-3	TGTGCCAGCAGGGAGCGGGGGGGCGCATATACGCAGTATTTT	CASRERGGAYTQYF
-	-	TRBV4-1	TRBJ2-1	TGCGCCAGCAGCCAAGAGGGGAGAAGCTCCTACAATGAGCAGTTCTTC	CASSQEGRSSYNEQFF
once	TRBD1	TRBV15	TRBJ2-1	TGTGCCACCAGCAGAGATCAGGGGGCTGGAAATGAGCAGTTCTTC	CATSRDQGAGNEQFF
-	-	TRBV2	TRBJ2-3	TGTGCCAGCAGTGTTGTAGGTAGCCGTAATACGCAGTATTTT	CASSVVGSRNTQYF
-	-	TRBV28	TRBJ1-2	TGTGCCAGCAGTCCACTGGGCCCCAGCTATGGCTACACCTTC	CASSPLGPSYGYTF
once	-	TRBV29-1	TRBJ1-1	TGCAGCGGGACGACAGGTTCGGGGAACACTGAAGCTTTCTTT	CSGTTGSGNTEAFF
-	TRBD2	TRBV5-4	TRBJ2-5	TGTGCCAGCAGCGACCCGACTAGCGGGCAAGAGACCCAGTACTTC	CASSDPTSGQETQYF
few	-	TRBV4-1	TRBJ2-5	TGCGCCAGCAGCCTAATTACCGGGCCCTCGGGGGAGACCCAGTACTTC	CASSLITGPSGETQYF
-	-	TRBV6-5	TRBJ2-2	TGTGCCAGCAGTTACTCCGGGGGGCCGAACACCGGGGAGCTGTTTTTT	CASSYSGGPNTGELFF
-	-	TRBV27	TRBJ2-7	TGTGCCAGCAGTTTATTAGCAGGGGGGACCTACGAGCAGTACTTC	CASSLLAGGTYEQYF
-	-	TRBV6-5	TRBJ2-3	TGTGCCAGCAGTCGAGACAGTACAGATACGCAGTATTTT	CASSRDSTDTQYF
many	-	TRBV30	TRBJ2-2	TGTGCCTGGCTCGGGTTACCGAACACCGGGGAGCTGTTTTTT	CAWLGLPNTGELFF
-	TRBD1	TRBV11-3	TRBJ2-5	TGTGCCAGCAGACGGGACAGGGAGGGAGGGAAAGAGACCCAGTACTTC	CASRRDREGGKETQYF
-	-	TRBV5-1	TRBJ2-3	TGCGCCAGCAGCTCCCTATCCACAGATACGCAGTATTTT	CASSSLSTDTQYF